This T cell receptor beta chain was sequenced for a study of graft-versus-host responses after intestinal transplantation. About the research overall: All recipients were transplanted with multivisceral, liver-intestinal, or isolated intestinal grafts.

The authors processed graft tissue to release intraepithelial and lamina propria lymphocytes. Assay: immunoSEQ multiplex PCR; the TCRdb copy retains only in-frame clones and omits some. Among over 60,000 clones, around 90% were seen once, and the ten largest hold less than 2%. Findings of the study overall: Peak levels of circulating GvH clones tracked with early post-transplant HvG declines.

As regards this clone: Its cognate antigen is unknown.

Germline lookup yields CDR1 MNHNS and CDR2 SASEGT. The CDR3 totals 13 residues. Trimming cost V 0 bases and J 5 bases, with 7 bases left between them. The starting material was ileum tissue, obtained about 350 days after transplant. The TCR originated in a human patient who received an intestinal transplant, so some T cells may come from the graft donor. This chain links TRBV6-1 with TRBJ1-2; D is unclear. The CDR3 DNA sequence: TGTGCCAGCAGTGAAGCAGAGCAGTATGGCTACACCTTC. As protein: CASSEAEQYGYTF.